This TCR beta chain was obtained from a study of long-term antiretroviral therapy in people with HIV. The CDR3 is made up of 16 amino acids. Trimming cost V 2 bases and J 0 bases, with 13 bases left between them. Germline assignment: CDR1 SEHNR and CDR2 FQNEAQ (reference sequence). Sequencing relied on immunoSEQ assay v3.0, run at survey level. The method was immunoSEQ multiplex PCR; TCRdb's version includes in-frame clones alone and lacks a portion of them. The sample lists some 22,000 clones, roughly 85% occurring once. The TCR sequence derives from a woman between 35 and 50 years old with HIV. J is TRBJ2-5 and V is TRBV7-9, with D possibly being TRBD1 (7 bases). The sample was unsorted PBMCs, taken 4.1 years after starting antiretroviral therapy. CDR3 sequence reads: CASSLKAGGYQETQYF. In DNA, the CDR3 is TGTGCCAGCAGCTTAAAGGCAGGGGGGTACCAAGAGACCCAGTACTTC. Looking up the rest from reference TRBV7-9 and TRBJ2-5 gives the full variable domain: DTGVSQNPRHKITKRGQNVTFRCDPISEHNRLYWYRQTLGQGPEFLTYFQNEAQLEKSRLLSDRFSAERPKGSFSTLEIQRTEQGDSAMYLCASSLKAGGYQETQYFGPGTRLLVL.